The 23 T cell receptor beta chains below come from one sample, sequenced in a study of vaccination and CD4 T cells after COVID-19. TCRdb fed the PCR reads into MiXCR, producing one record per CDR3 protein. Of some 20,000 distinct CDR3 sequences listed, 60% were seen once; the top ten hold 1.1%. The sequences come from CD4+ T cells from blood, collected after SARS-CoV-2 vaccination. The receptors were gathered from a human donor who had recovered from COVID-19.

Here the CDR3 DNA reads TGTGCCAGCAGCCCTCAACTGGGAGATACGCAGTATTTT. Residues: CASSPQLGDTQYF. The V gene is TRBV7-8, the J gene TRBJ2-3; D call uncertain. The CDR3 length is 13 residues. The V end lost 5 bases, the J end lost 5 bases, and 11 bases lay between the germline ends. From germline, CDR1 is SGHVS and CDR2 FQNEAQ.

The chain combines TRBV11-2 with TRBJ1-2; D remains ambiguous. Germline V lookup: CDR1 SGHAT, CDR2 FQNNGV. The CDR3 has 12 residues. V was trimmed by 1 base and J by 13 bases, leaving 13 bases between them. The CDR3 nucleotides read TGTGCCAGCAGCTTAGTCGAAGGGCCCTCCACCTTC. It yields the protein CASSLVEGPSTF.

This clonotype was observed a few times. The CDR3 loop reads CASSYSPGDDQPQHF. DNA of the CDR3: TGTGCCAGCAGTTACTCGCCAGGGGATGATCAGCCCCAGCATTTT. This chain connects TRBV6-5 to TRBJ1-5; tentative D call: TRBD1 (6 bases). The germline V and J ends were trimmed by 0 bases and 5 bases, with 11 bases remaining between them. In germline, CDR1 is MNHEY, CDR2 SVGAGI. The CDR3 loop spans 15 amino acids.

V and J are TRBV7-3 and TRBJ2-7; a weak D match, TRBD2 (6 bases). The V end was cut by 9 bases, the J end by 4 bases, with 28 bases between. The CDR3 runs 17 residues. From germline, CDR1 is SGHTA and CDR2 FQGTGA. The CDR3 reads CARTTTDRDSFLYEQYF. CDR3 nucleotides: TGTGCCAGAACCACGACCGACCGGGACTCTTTTCTATACGAGCAGTACTTC. The full variable domain, its missing parts supplied by reference TRBV7-3 and TRBJ2-7, is GAGVSQTPSNKVTEKGKYVELRCDPISGHTALYWYRQSLGQGPEFLIYFQGTGAADDSGLPNDRFFAVRPEGSVSTLKIQRTERGDSAVYLCARTTTDRDSFLYEQYFGPGTRLTVT.

This clonotype appeared a few times. V and J are TRBV20-1 and TRBJ2-7; 9 nucleotides align to TRBD2. This CDR3 has 13 amino acids. V dropped 6 bases and J dropped 2; count of bases not matched to a gene: 5. The germline V gene has CDR1 DFQATT and CDR2 SNEGSKA (reference sequence). CDR3 amino acids: CSARLAAAYEQYF. The CDR3 region has the DNA TGCAGTGCGCGACTAGCGGCCGCCTACGAGCAGTACTTC.

In DNA form, the CDR3 reads TGTGCCAGCAGCTCAGACAGGGCGGCGAGGCCCCTCCACTTT. Its protein is CASSSDRAARPLHF. The rearrangement joins TRBV7-9 to TRBJ1-6; 7 nucleotides agree with TRBD1. This CDR3 region has 14 residues. The germline CDR1 and CDR2 sequences are SEHNR and FQNEAQ (reference sequence). Trimming took 4 bases from V and 13 from J; bases not matched to a gene: 10.

DNA for the CDR3: TGTGCCAGTAGTTCGCACGTGAACACTGAAGCTTTCTTT. As protein: CASSSHVNTEAFF. The chain has TRBV19 and TRBJ1-1; D remains unclear. Germline V gene lookup returns CDR1 LNHDA and CDR2 SQIVND (reference sequence). The CDR3 has 13 amino acids. The V gene lost 5 bases and the J gene lost 0 bases, with 7 bases spanning the gap.

V usage is TRBV2 and J usage is TRBJ2-5; 7 nucleotides align to TRBD1. The V segment lost 5 bases and the J segment 7 bases; nucleotides outside the gene matches: 16. Germline values: CDR1 SNHLY, CDR2 FYNNEI. The length of the CDR3 is 16 residues. CDR3 in amino acids: CASSLDRQGLSGTQYF. As DNA, the CDR3 is TGTGCCAGCAGTCTTGACCGACAGGGCCTAAGTGGGACCCAGTACTTC. Complete variable domain (other parts from reference TRBV2 and TRBJ2-5): EPEVTQTPSHQVTQMGQEVILRCVPISNHLYFYWYRQILGQKVEFLVSFYNNEISEKSEIFDDQFSVERPDGSNFTLKIRSTKLEDSAMYFCASSLDRQGLSGTQYFGPGTRLLVL.

CDR3 residues: CASSPLSGTSGKENEQYF. The CDR3, as DNA: TGTGCCAGCAGCCCCCTCAGCGGGACTAGCGGGAAAGAAAACGAGCAGTACTTC. V and J are TRBV11-1 and TRBJ2-7; 13 positions match TRBD2. Trimming at V came to 5 bases and at J to 5 bases, leaving 15 bases not matched to a gene. CDR3 size: 18 residues. CDR1 is SGHAT, CDR2 FQDESV, per germline (reference sequence).

This clonotype was detected only a few times. The chain joins TRBV20-1 to TRBJ2-7; possibly TRBD2 for D (5 bases). The germline V gene has CDR1 DFQATT and CDR2 SNEGSKA (reference sequence). There are 15 residues in the CDR3. Between the trimmed V and J ends, which lost 7 bases and 2 bases, there was a span of 21 bases. The CDR3 here is CSVGGSESTTYEQYF. In DNA, the CDR3 is TGCAGTGTAGGAGGTTCAGAATCCACTACCTACGAGCAGTACTTC.

J is TRBJ1-5 and V is TRBV19; D not certain. Germline V gene sequence: CDR1 LNHDA, CDR2 SQIVND (reference sequence). Trimming took 3 bases from V and 6 from J, leaving 21 bases between them. The CDR3 is 17 amino acids. Written as DNA, the CDR3 is TGTGCCAGTAGTATTTATGCTGGCAGCAAAGGGAGTCAGCCCCAGCATTTT. Encoded protein: CASSIYAGSKGSQPQHF. Full variable domain (missing parts from reference TRBV19 and TRBJ1-5): DGGITQSPKYLFRKEGQNVTLSCEQNLNHDAMYWYRQDPGQGLRLIYYSQIVNDFQKGDIAEGYSVSREKKESFPLTVTSAQKNPTAFYLCASSIYAGSKGSQPQHFGDGTRLSIL.

In its sample, this clonotype was seen once. The rearrangement uses TRBV5-4 and TRBJ2-7; D is perhaps TRBD2 (5 bases). With 5 bases removed from V and 0 bases from J, the gap between germline ends came to 12 bases. The CDR3 spans 14 residues. Germline V gene data show CDR1 as SGHNT and CDR2 as YYREEE (reference sequence). The chain's CDR3 is CASSFDGNSYEQYF. CDR3 DNA sequence: TGTGCCAGCAGTTTTGACGGGAACTCCTACGAGCAGTACTTC.

A few counts support this clonotype. The chain couples TRBV20-1 to TRBJ2-5; D gene unclear. There are 13 residues in the CDR3. The ends were cut back, 2 bases at V and 7 bases at J, with 14 bases in the middle. The germline gives CDR1 DFQATT, CDR2 SNEGSKA (reference sequence). Here the CDR3 DNA reads TGCAGTGCTAGATTAGGCCCTGGGGTGACCCAGTACTTC. Encoded protein: CSARLGPGVTQYF.

The genes are TRBV6-5 and TRBJ1-2, with D unresolved. Trimming cost V 2 bases and J 4 bases, with 14 bases left between them. The CDR3 is 15 residues long. Germline V gene data show CDR1 as MNHEY and CDR2 as SVGAGI. The CDR3 region has the DNA TGTGCCAGCAGTTACGGAATTCAGACTGGCTATGGCTACACCTTC. Amino acids: CASSYGIQTGYGYTF.

The gene calls are TRBV7-2 and TRBJ2-5; D is unclear. V lost 1 base to trimming and J lost 7 bases, with 7 bases between them. This CDR3 spans 12 amino acids. Germline-derived CDR1 and CDR2 are SGHTA and FQGNSA. The CDR3 nucleotides read TGTGCCAGCAGCTTAGTAGTGGGGACCCAGTACTTC. Amino acid sequence: CASSLVVGTQYF.

This clonotype has just a few counts. This chain joins TRBV7-9 and TRBJ1-5; 7 bases fit TRBD1. CDR1 SEHNR and CDR2 FQNEAQ come from the germline V gene (reference sequence). V shed 5 bases and J 0 bases; nucleotides not matched to a gene: 4. The CDR3 has 15 residues. The CDR3: CASSRDSHSNQPQHF. The CDR3 coding sequence is TGTGCCAGCAGCCGGGACAGCCATAGCAATCAGCCCCAGCATTTT.

The table lists this clonotype with a count of one. The rearrangement uses TRBV4-3 and TRBJ2-3; D unresolved. Trimming removed 0 bases from V and 1 base from J, with 5 bases in between. Germline-derived CDR1 and CDR2 are LGHNA and YSLEER. CDR3 length: 14 residues. CDR3 in DNA: TGCGCCAGCAGCCAAGAGACTGGCACAGATACGCAGTATTTT. This sequence encodes CASSQETGTDTQYF.

The chain combines TRBV7-8 with TRBJ2-1, with 7 bases aligning to TRBD2. J was trimmed by 4 bases and V by 1 base; bases with no gene match: 7. The CDR3 length is 16 residues. CDR1 SGHVS and CDR2 FQNEAQ come from the germline V gene. The CDR3 DNA is TGTGCCAGCAGCTTAGTTGGGCTAGCGGAGTACAATGAGCAGTTCTTC. Its translation is CASSLVGLAEYNEQFF.

The J gene is TRBJ1-5, the V gene TRBV15; 11 bases are shared with TRBD1. The CDR3 loop spans 18 amino acids. CDR1 LNHNV and CDR2 YYDKDF come from the germline V gene (reference sequence). J was trimmed by 2 bases and V by 1 base; bases with no gene match: 7. CDR3 loop: CATSRALGQGVGNQPQHF. CDR3 nucleotides: TGTGCCACCAGCAGAGCATTGGGACAGGGGGTTGGCAATCAGCCCCAGCATTTT.

J is TRBJ2-5 and V is TRBV27; tentatively, D is TRBD1 (6 bases). The CDR3 is 14 residues long. In germline, CDR1 is MNHEY, CDR2 SMNVEV (reference sequence). The germline V and J ends were trimmed by 6 bases and 4 bases, with 15 bases remaining between them. For the CDR3, the DNA is TGTGCCAGCAGCCGGACAGCCCTCGGAGAGACCCAGTACTTC. Translating it yields CASSRTALGETQYF.

V gene TRBV24-1 combines with J gene TRBJ2-3, with 9 bases lining up with TRBD2. The V segment lost 1 base and the J segment 5 bases; nucleotides outside the gene matches: 6. CDR3 length: 16 residues. Per the germline V gene, CDR1 is KGHDR and CDR2 is SFDVKD. CDR3 sequence reads: CATSDLASGKRDTQYF. CDR3 bases: TGTGCCACCAGTGATTTAGCTAGCGGGAAGAGAGATACGCAGTATTTT.

This clonotype was found once. The chain recombines TRBV10-3 with TRBJ1-5, with a weak D call TRBD1 (5 bases). The CDR3 runs to 15 residues. The V gene lost 2 bases and the J gene lost 4 bases, with 12 bases spanning the gap. Germline lookup yields CDR1 ENHRY and CDR2 SYGVKD. The CDR3 region is CAISEGTSRNQPQHF. CDR3 DNA sequence: TGTGCCATCAGTGAGGGGACGAGCCGGAATCAGCCCCAGCATTTT.

The chain uses TRBV7-2 and TRBJ2-5, with 7 bases fitting TRBD1. J lost 1 base, V lost 1 base, and 3 bases had no gene match. Looked up from germline, CDR1 is SGHTA and CDR2 is FQGNSA. The CDR3 has 15 residues. The CDR3 spells CASSLDRGFQETQYF. In nucleotides, the CDR3 is TGTGCCAGCAGCTTAGACAGGGGCTTCCAAGAGACCCAGTACTTC. The whole variable domain, filled in from reference TRBV7-2 and TRBJ2-5, reads GAGVSQSPSNKVTEKGKDVELRCDPISGHTALYWYRQSLGQGLEFLIYFQGNSAPDKSGLPSDRFSAERTGGSVSTLTIQRTQQEDSAVYLCASSLDRGFQETQYFGPGTRLLVL.